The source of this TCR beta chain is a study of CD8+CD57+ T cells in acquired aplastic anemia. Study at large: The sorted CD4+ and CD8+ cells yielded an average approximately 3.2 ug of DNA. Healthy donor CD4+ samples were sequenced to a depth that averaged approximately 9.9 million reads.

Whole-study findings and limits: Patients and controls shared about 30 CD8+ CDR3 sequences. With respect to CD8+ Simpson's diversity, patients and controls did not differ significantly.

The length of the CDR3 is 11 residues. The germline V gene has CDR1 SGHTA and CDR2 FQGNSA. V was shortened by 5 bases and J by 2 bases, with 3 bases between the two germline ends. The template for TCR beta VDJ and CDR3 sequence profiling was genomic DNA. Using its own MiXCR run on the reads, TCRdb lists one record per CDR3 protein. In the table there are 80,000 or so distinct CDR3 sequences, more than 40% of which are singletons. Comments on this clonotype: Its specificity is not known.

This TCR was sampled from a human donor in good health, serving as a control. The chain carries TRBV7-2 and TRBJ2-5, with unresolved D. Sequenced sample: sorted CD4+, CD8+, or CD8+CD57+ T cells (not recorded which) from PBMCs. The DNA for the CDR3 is TGTGCCAGCAGCGGACAAGAGACCCAGTACTTC. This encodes CASSGQETQYF. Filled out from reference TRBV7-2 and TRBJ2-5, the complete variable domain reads GAGVSQSPSNKVTEKGKDVELRCDPISGHTALYWYRQSLGQGLEFLIYFQGNSAPDKSGLPSDRFSAERTGGSVSTLTIQRTQQEDSAVYLCASSGQETQYFGPGTRLLVL.